This paragraph covers one TCR beta chain sequence. Individual cDNA molecules received unique molecular identifiers during library preparation. TCRdb reanalysed the 5' RACE reads using MiXCR and keeps one entry per CDR3 protein. Among roughly 60,000 distinct CDR3 sequences listed, under 8% were seen once. This record belongs to a study of early T cells in non-severe SARS-CoV-2 infection. Study at large: Bulk RNA isolated from unsorted whole blood underwent sequencing; chains were not paired.

This sample comprised whole blood, obtained at baseline. The receptor's source is an adult who was a healthcare worker with PCR-confirmed SARS-CoV-2 infection or an uninfected control (not recorded which).

As DNA, the CDR3 is TGCAGCGTTGAAGACCCCCCGTCCTCTGGGGCCAACGTCCTGACTTTC. Its translation is CSVEDPPSSGANVLTF. This chain joins TRBV29-1 and TRBJ2-6, with D unresolved. The CDR3 totals 16 residues. CDR1 and CDR2 from the germline V gene are SQVTM and ANQGSEA. The ends were cut back, 0 bases at V and 0 bases at J, with 9 bases in the middle.